This TCR beta chain was profiled in a study of cytomegalovirus exposure and HLA in healthy donors. General observations from the study: CMV serostatus was the only immune exposure information that was available. Reports indicate that TCR beta sequences accurately predicted the HLA-A and HLA-B alleles of most subjects. Later analysis showed most CMV-associated TCR beta chains appearing HLA-restricted.

13 Jbeta primers and 60 Vbeta primers were used for the PCR. Here immunoSEQ multiplex PCR was the method, and the copy in TCRdb shows in-frame clones only, minus some. The sample includes some 90,000 clones, under 85% of them seen just once. Comments on this clone: Its antigen is unidentified.

Germline loops: CDR1 SGHRS, CDR2 YFSETQ. The V end lost 1 base, the J end lost 4 bases, and 9 bases lay between the germline ends. This CDR3 has 13 amino acids. The rearrangement uses TRBV5-1 and TRBJ2-7; D unresolved. Material for sequencing was PBMCs. This sequence originates from a boy aged 5-17 years in good health and CMV-seronegative. CDR3: CASSLHRSYEQYF. DNA of the CDR3: TGCGCCAGCAGCTTGCACAGATCATACGAGCAGTACTTC.